This T cell receptor beta chain was documented in a study of T cells in Graves' hyperthyroidism and ophthalmopathy. Study-wide results and limits: The model made its ophthalmopathy prediction, and onset followed a median approximately 7 months later. Ophthalmopathy cases were set apart from stable hyperthyroidism by a 13 V-J model.

Calling Graves' hyperthyroidism stable meant ophthalmopathy did not progress within 18 months. Each diagnosis drew on symptoms, thyroxine, TRAb, thyroid ultrasound and orbital computed tomography findings. Remarks on this clonotype: Its cognate antigen is unknown.

Germline CDR1 is SEHNR and CDR2 is FQNEAQ (reference sequence). V dropped 5 bases and J dropped 4; count of bases not matched to a gene: 4. The CDR3 has 14 residues. Amplified regions were TCR beta CDR3 sequences from RNA transcripts. With the HTBI primer set, the TCR CDR3 went through a first round of RT-PCR. TCRdb used MiXCR to reprocess the multiplex PCR reads, holding one entry per CDR3 protein. In the table there are about 98,000 distinct CDR3 sequences, approximately 40% of which are singletons. The chain has TRBV7-9 and TRBJ2-5, with 10 bases that match TRBD1. The sequencing input was peripheral blood or thyroid tissue (not recorded which). The TCR comes from a woman aged 30 to 39 with Graves' hyperthyroidism. The CDR3 protein is CASSTWTGGETQYF. The CDR3 coding sequence is TGTGCCAGCAGCACGTGGACAGGGGGAGAGACCCAGTACTTC.